This passage covers 14 T cell receptor beta chains from one sample sequenced in a study of T cell responses to AZD1222 COVID-19 vaccine. Sequenced by immunoSEQ multiplex PCR; TCRdb stores in-frame clones only, minus some. Of about 99,000 clones in the sample, more than 85% are singletons; the top ten hold less than 5%. The source was peripheral blood, collected on day 0 of AZD1222 vaccination. These receptors originate from an adult in good health.

The chain links TRBV28 to TRBJ1-6, with unresolved D. V lost 8 bases and J lost 2, with 7 bases in between. The CDR3 is 13 amino acids. CDR1 and CDR2 (germline): MDHEN, SYDVKM. The CDR3 region is CASRLAYNSPLHF. The CDR3 DNA reads as TGTGCCAGCCGATTAGCCTATAATTCACCCCTCCACTTT. Full variable domain (missing parts from reference TRBV28 and TRBJ1-6): DVKVTQSSRYLVKRTGEKVFLECVQDMDHENMFWYRQDPGLGLRLIYFSYDVKMKEKGDIPEGYSVSREKKERFSLILESASTNQTSMYLCASRLAYNSPLHFGNGTRLTVT.

In its sample, this clone was seen a few times. The chain has TRBV6-1 and TRBJ2-5; 8 bases agree with TRBD1. Unmatched junction bases numbered 7, after V lost 2 bases and J lost 5 bases. The CDR3 spans 15 residues. The germline gives CDR1 MNHNS, CDR2 SASEGT. The CDR3: CASSERDRWGETQYF. CDR3 coding DNA: TGTGCCAGCAGTGAACGGGACAGGTGGGGGGAGACCCAGTACTTC.

The V and J genes are TRBV2 and TRBJ2-7, with 7 bases matching TRBD1. Per germline, CDR1 SNHLY and CDR2 FYNNEI. V lost 6 bases, J lost 5 bases, and 7 bases stayed unmatched. This CDR3 contains 13 residues. This chain's CDR3 is CASRRQGANEQYF. In DNA, the CDR3 is TGTGCCAGCAGAAGACAGGGAGCTAACGAGCAGTACTTC.

This clone was counted a single time. The chain joins TRBV4-2 to TRBJ2-1; TRBD2 matches 8 bases. Germline CDR1 is LGHNA and CDR2 is YNFKEQ. CDR3 length equals 15 residues. V was pared by 4 bases and J by 7 bases, with 9 bases of the junction left unmatched. The CDR3 DNA sequence: TGTGCCAGCAGCCGGTCAGCGGGAGCGGGGAATGAGCAGTTCTTC. Protein sequence: CASSRSAGAGNEQFF.

This chain joins TRBV27 and TRBJ1-4; 7 bases agree with TRBD1. The CDR3 spans 14 residues. Germline CDR1 is MNHEY and CDR2 is SMNVEV (reference sequence). Germline trimming cut 5 bases from V and 5 bases from J; bases unmatched to any gene: 5. CDR3 sequence (DNA): TGTGCCAGCAGTCTTTGGACAGGAAATGAAAAACTGTTTTTT. Amino acid sequence: CASSLWTGNEKLFF. The full variable domain, rest sourced from reference TRBV27 and TRBJ1-4, is EAQVTQNPRYLITVTGKKLTVTCSQNMNHEYMSWYRQDPGLGLRQIYYSMNVEVTDKGDVPEGYKVSRKEKRNFPLILESPSPNQTSLYFCASSLWTGNEKLFFGSGTQLSVL.

The rearrangement joins TRBV28 to TRBJ2-2; no reliable D call. CDR1 is MDHEN, CDR2 SYDVKM, per germline. The CDR3 consists of 14 residues. V was pared by 6 bases and J by 6 bases, with 14 bases between. CDR3 nucleotide sequence: TGTGCCAGCAGCCCGCCGCAGCGTCCCGGGGAGCTGTTTTTT. As protein: CASSPPQRPGELFF.

DNA for the CDR3: TGCGCCAGCAGCTTGGGCGTGGGCACAGATACGCAGTATTTT. Protein: CASSLGVGTDTQYF. This chain uses TRBV5-1 with TRBJ2-3, with unresolved D. The length of the CDR3 is 14 residues. Germline CDR1 reads SGHRS; CDR2 reads YFSETQ. The V and J ends lost 0 bases and 1 base respectively, with 6 bases between them. The complete variable domain, with remaining parts taken from reference TRBV5-1 and TRBJ2-3, reads KAGVTQTPRYLIKTRGQQVTLSCSPISGHRSVSWYQQTPGQGLQFLFEYFSETQRNKGNFPGRFSGRQFSNSRSEMNVSTLELGDSALYLCASSLGVGTDTQYFGPGTRLTVL.

The chain is built from TRBV6-4 and TRBJ2-5; D is unclear. Germline V lookup: CDR1 MRHNA, CDR2 SNTAGT. This CDR3 comprises 13 residues. The ends were cut back, 6 bases at V and 5 bases at J, with 13 bases in the middle. DNA for the CDR3: TGTGCCAGCAGATACCCCCCGCCGGAGACCCAGTACTTC. Protein product: CASRYPPPETQYF.

This chain uses TRBV5-6 with TRBJ2-7; 10 nucleotides line up with TRBD1. This CDR3 spans 15 amino acids. The ends lost 3 bases at V and 2 bases at J; junction bases unmatched: 5. Germline-derived CDR1 and CDR2 are SGHDT and YYEEEE. The CDR3, as DNA: TGTGCCAGCAGCTCATCGGGACAGGGGACCTACGAGCAGTACTTC. This codes for CASSSSGQGTYEQYF.

The chain has TRBV7-9 and TRBJ1-1, with a possible D match to TRBD1 (5 bases). Germline loops: CDR1 SEHNR, CDR2 FQNEAQ (reference sequence). Trimming took off 5 bases at V and 0 bases at J, with 13 bases between the two ends. The CDR3 length is 15 residues. The CDR3 DNA sequence: TGTGCCAGCAGCCCCCGGGCAGGGATGAACACTGAAGCTTTCTTT. Translation: CASSPRAGMNTEAFF.

The chain is built from TRBV5-1 and TRBJ1-6; 10 bases align to TRBD1. The CDR3 extends over 15 amino acids. Per the germline V gene, CDR1 is SGHRS and CDR2 is YFSETQ. J lost 8 bases, V lost 4 bases, and 6 bases had no gene match. CDR3 region: CASSLRQGADSPLHF. CDR3 DNA sequence: TGCGCCAGCAGCCTACGACAGGGGGCAGATTCACCCCTCCACTTT. Using reference TRBV5-1 and TRBJ1-6 for the parts outside the CDR3, the full variable domain is KAGVTQTPRYLIKTRGQQVTLSCSPISGHRSVSWYQQTPGQGLQFLFEYFSETQRNKGNFPGRFSGRQFSNSRSEMNVSTLELGDSALYLCASSLRQGADSPLHFGNGTRLTVT.

This clone was seen more than once but under ten times. The chain employs TRBV6-5 and TRBJ2-2; 9 positions agree with TRBD2. The V and J ends lost 5 bases and 8 bases, in that order; junction bases with no gene match: 3. Germline assignment: CDR1 MNHEY and CDR2 SVGAGI. This CDR3 is 13 amino acids long. The CDR3 DNA follows: TGTGCCAGCAGTCCTAGCGGGATGGGGGAGCTGTTTTTT. Its protein is CASSPSGMGELFF.

This chain joins TRBV13 and TRBJ2-1; TRBD2 agrees at 13 bases. The CDR3 runs 17 residues. CDR1 PRHDT and CDR2 FYEKMQ come from the germline V gene (reference sequence). V gave up 3 bases and J gave up 2 bases; unmatched junction bases: 4. CDR3 amino acids: CASSFLLAGGAYNEQFF. CDR3 in DNA: TGTGCCAGCAGCTTCTTACTAGCGGGAGGGGCCTACAATGAGCAGTTCTTC. The entire variable domain, with the rest obtained from reference TRBV13 and TRBJ2-1, is as follows: AAGVIQSPRHLIKEKRETATLKCYPIPRHDTVYWYQQGPGQDPQFLISFYEKMQSDKGSIPDRFSAQQFSDYHSELNMSSLELGDSALYFCASSFLLAGGAYNEQFFGPGTRLTVL.

The chain has TRBV7-9 and TRBJ1-2; possible D gene TRBD1, 6 bases. Germline CDR1 and CDR2: SEHNR and FQNEAQ (reference sequence). Trimming shortened V by 6 bases and J by 7 bases, and 18 bases separated the two germline ends. This CDR3 is built from 14 residues. CDR3 amino acids: CASSLPTGAFGYTF. The CDR3 bases are TGTGCCAGCAGTCTCCCTACGGGGGCGTTTGGCTACACCTTC.